This entry lists 21 T cell receptor beta chains sequenced from one sample in a study of blood T cell repertoires in COVID-19. This table comes from immunoSEQ multiplex PCR, and its TCRdb copy is limited to in-frame clones, with some not included. The data hold some 220,000 clones, with 85% observed a single time. Input material: peripheral blood. These receptors all stem from a woman aged 60-75 years with active or convalescent COVID-19.

The J gene is TRBJ1-5, the V gene TRBV6-5, with 7 bases that match TRBD1. CDR1 MNHEY and CDR2 SVGAGI come from the germline V gene. The V gene end was trimmed by 6 bases and the J gene end by 5 bases; junction bases not matched to a gene: 7. The CDR3 has 14 amino acids. CDR3 in DNA: TGTGCCAGCAGCCGGGACAGCTTACATCAGCCCCAGCATTTT. This codes for CASSRDSLHQPQHF.

V gene TRBV14 combines with J gene TRBJ1-2; D ambiguous. The CDR3 has 14 amino acids. V lost 4 bases to trimming and J lost 0 bases, with 9 bases between them. Germline V lookup: CDR1 SGHDN, CDR2 FVKESK. As DNA, the CDR3 is TGTGCCAGCAGCCTTCAGCGCTCTAACTATGGCTACACCTTC. It codes for CASSLQRSNYGYTF.

The genes are TRBV19 and TRBJ2-5; 9 nucleotides agree with TRBD1. The junction had 10 bases not matched to a gene; V was cut back by 6 bases and J by 5 bases. CDR3 size: 15 residues. Germline V gene lookup returns CDR1 LNHDA and CDR2 SQIVND (reference sequence). This chain's CDR3 is CASRSTGGTRETQYF. DNA for the CDR3: TGTGCCAGTAGAAGCACAGGGGGCACAAGGGAGACCCAGTACTTC.

This clone was detected once. The rearrangement uses TRBV3-1 (or the pseudogene TRBV3-2) and TRBJ2-5; 7 bases are a match to TRBD2. Germline trimming cut 4 bases from V and 5 bases from J; bases unmatched to any gene: 7. The germline CDR1 and CDR2 sequences are LGHDT and YNNKEL (reference sequence). CDR3 length: 14 amino acids. The CDR3 nucleotides read TGTGCCAGCAGCCCTAGCGGAGAAGGGGAGACCCAGTACTTC. Its translation is CASSPSGEGETQYF.

This rearrangement joins TRBV23-1 to TRBJ2-7; D gene ambiguous. TRBV23-1 falls under the ORF class, with uncertain function. With 1 base removed from V and 1 base from J, the gap between germline ends came to 14 bases. The CDR3 is made up of 16 amino acids. Written as DNA, the CDR3 is TGCGCCAGCAGTCAATGTACGGAGTCCTTATCCTACGAGCAGTACGTC. Translated, it gives CASSQCTESLSYEQYV.

This clone showed up just a few times. The rearrangement uses TRBV5-6 and TRBJ1-1; 7 bases fit TRBD1. Germline CDR1 is SGHDT and CDR2 is YYEEEE. This CDR3 has 13 residues. V was clipped by 7 bases and J by 1 base; unmatched bases: 4. The CDR3 loop is CASQDRWNTEAFF. CDR3 DNA: TGTGCCAGCCAGGACAGGTGGAACACTGAAGCTTTCTTT.

Here the CDR3 reads CASSQVGGRGPLHF. For the CDR3, the DNA is TGTGCCAGCAGCCAAGTCGGGGGGCGCGGACCCCTCCACTTT. This chain connects TRBV3-1 (or the pseudogene TRBV3-2) to TRBJ1-6, with a possible D match to TRBD1 (6 bases). Trimming took off 1 base at V and 12 bases at J, with 13 bases between the two ends. CDR3 length: 14 residues. The V gene's germline CDR1 is LGHDT and CDR2 YNNKEL (reference sequence).

The V and J genes are TRBV5-1 and TRBJ2-3; TRBD2 matches at 11 bases. Germline CDR1 SGHRS, CDR2 YFSETQ. This CDR3 has 18 residues. Trimming took 1 base from V and 2 from J; bases not matched to a gene: 9. The CDR3 region is CASSLSRLAGPATDTQYF. CDR3 coding DNA: TGCGCCAGCAGCTTGTCGCGACTAGCGGGGCCAGCCACAGATACGCAGTATTTT.

This chain connects TRBV6-4 to TRBJ2-1; D may be TRBD2 (6 bases). With 4 bases removed from V and 10 bases from J, the gap between germline ends came to 14 bases. CDR3 size: 13 residues. Germline loops: CDR1 MRHNA, CDR2 SNTAGT. CDR3 nucleotide sequence: TGTGCCAGCAGTGCCTCCGGGACTGTAGAGCAGTTCTTC. It codes for CASSASGTVEQFF.

The gene calls are TRBV7-8 and TRBJ1-2; 7 bases line up with TRBD1. The trim removed 5 bases at V and 8 bases at J, leaving 14 bases unmatched. Germline assignment: CDR1 SGHVS and CDR2 FQNEAQ. The CDR3 has 15 residues. This CDR3 reads CASSHRDSTFGGYTF. The CDR3 DNA follows: TGTGCCAGCAGCCATAGGGACAGCACCTTCGGGGGCTACACCTTC.

This chain connects TRBV4-2 to TRBJ1-2, with TRBD1 matching 8 bases. Germline values: CDR1 LGHNA, CDR2 YNFKEQ. Germline trimming cut 8 bases from V and 0 bases from J; bases unmatched to any gene: 8. The CDR3 is made up of 15 amino acids. This CDR3 is CASSRQGIPNYGYTF. CDR3 bases: TGTGCCAGCTCACGACAGGGGATTCCTAACTATGGCTACACCTTC.

This clone was seen more than once but under ten times. V and J are TRBV27 and TRBJ2-5; D may be TRBD1 (6 bases). The ends were cut back, 9 bases at V and 4 bases at J, with 18 bases in the middle. The CDR3 length is 14 residues. The germline CDR1 and CDR2 sequences are MNHEY and SMNVEV (reference sequence). The CDR3 DNA is TGTGCCAGTAGAGGGGCAGGGGCGGGAGAGACCCAGTACTTC. Translated, it gives CASRGAGAGETQYF.

The rearrangement uses TRBV5-5 and TRBJ2-4, with a weak D call TRBD2 (6 bases). Deletions cut 4 bases from V and 6 bases from J, with 11 bases between. CDR1 is SGHKS and CDR2 is YYEKEE in the germline V gene (reference sequence). The CDR3 length is 13 residues. This chain's CDR3 is CASSMGLRNIQYF. CDR3 DNA sequence: TGTGCCAGCAGCATGGGACTCAGAAACATTCAGTACTTC.

The CDR3 DNA reads as TGTGCCAGCAGCGCCCGGGACACGGTATACAATGAGCAGTTCTTC. Translation: CASSARDTVYNEQFF. This chain connects TRBV2 to TRBJ2-1, with a weak D call TRBD1 (6 bases). The germline gives CDR1 SNHLY, CDR2 FYNNEI. Trimming took off 6 bases at V and 4 bases at J, with 16 bases between the two ends. The CDR3 runs to 15 residues. Looking up the rest from reference TRBV2 and TRBJ2-1 gives the full variable domain: EPEVTQTPSHQVTQMGQEVILRCVPISNHLYFYWYRQILGQKVEFLVSFYNNEISEKSEIFDDQFSVERPDGSNFTLKIRSTKLEDSAMYFCASSARDTVYNEQFFGPGTRLTVL.

The chain's CDR3 is CASSLAAGGFYFGELFF. CDR3 in DNA: TGTGCCAGCAGCCTCGCGGCAGGGGGGTTTTATTTTGGGGAGCTGTTTTTT. This chain connects TRBV5-6 to TRBJ2-2, with D possibly TRBD1 on 7 matching bases. Germline V gene sequence: CDR1 SGHDT, CDR2 YYEEEE. There are 17 residues in the CDR3. Trimming shortened V by 4 bases and J by 8 bases, and 24 bases separated the two germline ends.

The gene calls are TRBV7-9 and TRBJ2-7, with TRBD1 identical over 8 bases. The J segment lost 4 bases and the V segment lost 8 bases, leaving 4 bases of the junction unmatched. The CDR3 length is 12 residues. The germline CDR1 and CDR2 sequences are SEHNR and FQNEAQ (reference sequence). This chain's CDR3 is CASQGAGYEQYF. CDR3 nucleotides: TGTGCCAGCCAGGGGGCCGGGTACGAGCAGTACTTC.

The chain is built from TRBV5-1 and TRBJ1-1; TRBD1 matches at 10 bases. CDR3 size: 15 residues. Looked up from germline, CDR1 is SGHRS and CDR2 is YFSETQ. J lost 10 bases, V lost 4 bases, and 13 bases had no gene match. CDR3 nucleotide sequence: TGCGCCAGCAGCCCGGGGGGCGTGACAGGGGGCTCAGCTTTCTTT. Protein: CASSPGGVTGGSAFF.

The rearrangement uses TRBV3-1 (or the pseudogene TRBV3-2) and TRBJ1-4; D possibly corresponds to TRBD1 (6 bases). The CDR3 sequence is 16 residues long. Germline CDR1 reads LGHDT; CDR2 reads YNNKEL (reference sequence). V shed 0 bases and J shed 5 bases, with 13 bases lying between them. CDR3 region: CASSQDLAGVNEKLFF. The DNA of the CDR3 is TGTGCCAGCAGCCAAGATCTGGCAGGGGTAAATGAAAAACTGTTTTTT.

The chain couples TRBV5-6 to TRBJ2-3, with D tentatively TRBD2 (6 bases). Germline V gene data show CDR1 as SGHDT and CDR2 as YYEEEE. V lost 4 bases to trimming and J lost 0 bases, with 12 bases between them. The CDR3 length is 15 residues. Here the CDR3 reads CASSPGLTSTDTQYF. The CDR3 bases are TGTGCCAGCAGCCCGGGACTGACAAGCACAGATACGCAGTATTTT.

The chain joins TRBV19 to TRBJ2-1; D gene ambiguous. The ends were cut back, 5 bases at V and 2 bases at J, with 13 bases in the middle. The CDR3 contains 15 residues. Germline-derived CDR1 and CDR2 are LNHDA and SQIVND (reference sequence). The DNA of the CDR3 is TGTGCCAGTAGTCTCTCCGGTCCTCCCTACAATGAGCAGTTCTTC. The encoded protein is CASSLSGPPYNEQFF.

The V and J genes are TRBV7-2 and TRBJ1-1; tentatively, D is TRBD1 (5 bases). Germline values: CDR1 SGHTA, CDR2 FQGNSA. The CDR3 sequence is 13 residues long. V shed 5 bases and J shed 1 base, with 8 bases lying between them. CDR3 protein: CASSAGANTEAFF. The CDR3 DNA reads as TGTGCCAGCAGCGCTGGGGCGAACACTGAAGCTTTCTTT.